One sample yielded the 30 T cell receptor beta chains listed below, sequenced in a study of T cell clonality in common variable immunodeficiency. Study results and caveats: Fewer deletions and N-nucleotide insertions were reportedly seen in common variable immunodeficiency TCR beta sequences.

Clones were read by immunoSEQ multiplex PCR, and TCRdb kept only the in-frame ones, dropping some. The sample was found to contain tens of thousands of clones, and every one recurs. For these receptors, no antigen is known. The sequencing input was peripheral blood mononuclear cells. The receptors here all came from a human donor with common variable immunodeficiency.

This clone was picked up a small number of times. CDR3 sequence: CASSLGQGANNEQFF. The DNA read from the CDR3 is TGTGCCAGCAGCCTAGGACAGGGGGCTAACAATGAG. The V gene is TRBV11-2, the J gene TRBJ2-1; 11 bases match TRBD1. The read ends 3 residues early relative to the CDR3; the germline J gene fills the gap. The CDR3 covers 15 residues. V lost 5 bases, J lost 5 bases, and 5 bases stayed unmatched. Per germline, CDR1 SGHAT and CDR2 FQNNGV. Based on the CDR3 plus reference TRBV11-2 and TRBJ2-1, the full variable domain is EAGVAQSPRYKIIEKRQSVAFWCNPISGHATLYWYQQILGQGPKLLIQFQNNGVVDDSQLPKDRFSAERLKGVDSTLKIQPAKLEDSAVYLCASSLGQGANNEQFFGPGTRLTVL.

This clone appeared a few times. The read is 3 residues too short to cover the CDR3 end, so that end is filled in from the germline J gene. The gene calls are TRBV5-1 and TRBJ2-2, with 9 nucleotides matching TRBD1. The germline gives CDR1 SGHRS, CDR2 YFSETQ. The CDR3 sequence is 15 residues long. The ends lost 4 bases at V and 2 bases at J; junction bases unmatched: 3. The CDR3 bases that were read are TGCGCCAGCAGCCCGGGACAGGGAAACACCGGGGAG. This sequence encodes CASSPGQGNTGE. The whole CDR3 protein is CASSPGQGNTGELFF.

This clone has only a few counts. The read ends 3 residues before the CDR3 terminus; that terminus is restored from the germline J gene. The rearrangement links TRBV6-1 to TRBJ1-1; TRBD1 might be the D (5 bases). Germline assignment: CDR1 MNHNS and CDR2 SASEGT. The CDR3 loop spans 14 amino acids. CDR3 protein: CASSGKKGAGEAFF. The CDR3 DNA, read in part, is TGTGCCAGCAGTGGGAAAAAAGGGGCGGGGGAA.

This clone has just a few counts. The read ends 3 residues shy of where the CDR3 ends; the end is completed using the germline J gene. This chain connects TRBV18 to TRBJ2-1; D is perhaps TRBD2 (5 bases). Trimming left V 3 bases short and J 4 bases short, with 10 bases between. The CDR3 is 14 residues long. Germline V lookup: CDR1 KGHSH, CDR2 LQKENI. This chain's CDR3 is CASSPGLDYNEQFF. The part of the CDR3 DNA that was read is TGTGCCAGCTCACCTGGACTGGATTACAATGAG. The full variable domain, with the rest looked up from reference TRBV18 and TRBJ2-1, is NAGVMQNPRHLVRRRGQEARLRCSPMKGHSHVYWYRQLPEEGLKFMVYLQKENIIDESGMPKERFSAEFPKEGPSILRIQQVVRGDSAAYFCASSPGLDYNEQFFGPGTRLTVL.

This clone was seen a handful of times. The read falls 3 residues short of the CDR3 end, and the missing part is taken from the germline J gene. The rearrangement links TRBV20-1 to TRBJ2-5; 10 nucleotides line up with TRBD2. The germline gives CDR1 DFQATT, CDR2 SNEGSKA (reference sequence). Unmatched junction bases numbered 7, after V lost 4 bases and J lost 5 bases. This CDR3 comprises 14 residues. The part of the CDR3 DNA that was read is TGCAGTGCTATAGCCAGCGGGGGGGTGGAGACC. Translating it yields CSAIASGGVET. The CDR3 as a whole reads CSAIASGGVETQYF.

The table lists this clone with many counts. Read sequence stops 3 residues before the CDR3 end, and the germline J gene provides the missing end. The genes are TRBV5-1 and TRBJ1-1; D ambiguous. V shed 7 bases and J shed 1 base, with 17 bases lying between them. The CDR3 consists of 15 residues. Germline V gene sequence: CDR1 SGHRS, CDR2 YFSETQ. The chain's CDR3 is CASRSRGTSNTEAFF. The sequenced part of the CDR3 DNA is TGCGCCAGCCGCTCCCGGGGAACTTCGAACACTGAA.

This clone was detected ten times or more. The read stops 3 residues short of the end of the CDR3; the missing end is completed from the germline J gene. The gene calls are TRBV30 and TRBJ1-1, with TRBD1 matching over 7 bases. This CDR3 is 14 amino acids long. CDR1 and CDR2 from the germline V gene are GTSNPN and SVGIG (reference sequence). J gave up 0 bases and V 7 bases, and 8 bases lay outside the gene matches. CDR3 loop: CASTKGALNTEAFF. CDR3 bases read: TGTGCCTCTACGAAGGGGGCCCTGAACACTGAA.

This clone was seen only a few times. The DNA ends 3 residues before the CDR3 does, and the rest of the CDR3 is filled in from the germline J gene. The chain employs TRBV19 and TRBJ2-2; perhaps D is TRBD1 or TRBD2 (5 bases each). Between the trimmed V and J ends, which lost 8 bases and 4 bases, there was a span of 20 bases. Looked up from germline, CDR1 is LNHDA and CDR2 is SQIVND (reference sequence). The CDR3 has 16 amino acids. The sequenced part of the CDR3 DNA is TGTGCCAGTCGAAATGGCCCCACGAGGGGCACCGGGGAG. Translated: CASRNGPTRGTGE. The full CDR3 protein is CASRNGPTRGTGELFF.

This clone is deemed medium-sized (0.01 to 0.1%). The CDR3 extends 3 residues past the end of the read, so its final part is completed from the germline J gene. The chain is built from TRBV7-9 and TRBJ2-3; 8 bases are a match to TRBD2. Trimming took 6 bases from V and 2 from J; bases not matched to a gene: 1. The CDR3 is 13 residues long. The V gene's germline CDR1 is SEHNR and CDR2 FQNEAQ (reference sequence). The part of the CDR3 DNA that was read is TGTGCCAGCAGGCGGGGGGACACAGATACG. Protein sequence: CASRRGDTDT. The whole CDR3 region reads CASRRGDTDTQYF.

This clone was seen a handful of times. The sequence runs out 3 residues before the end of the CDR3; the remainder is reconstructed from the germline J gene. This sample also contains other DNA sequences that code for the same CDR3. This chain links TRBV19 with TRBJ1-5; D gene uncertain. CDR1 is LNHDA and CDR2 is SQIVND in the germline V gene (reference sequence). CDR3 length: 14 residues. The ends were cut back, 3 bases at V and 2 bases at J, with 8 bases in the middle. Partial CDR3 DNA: TGTGCCAGTAGTATCTACGGTGGCAATCAGCCC. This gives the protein CASSIYGGNQP. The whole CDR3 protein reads CASSIYGGNQPQHF.

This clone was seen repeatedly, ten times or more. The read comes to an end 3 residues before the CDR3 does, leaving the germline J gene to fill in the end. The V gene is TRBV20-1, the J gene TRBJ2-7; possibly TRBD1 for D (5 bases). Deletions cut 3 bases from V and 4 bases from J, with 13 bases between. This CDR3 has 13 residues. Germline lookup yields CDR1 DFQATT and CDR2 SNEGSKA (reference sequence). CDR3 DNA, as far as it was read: TGCAGTGCTAGCCCCCAGGGAAAATACGAG. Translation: CSASPQGKYE. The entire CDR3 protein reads CSASPQGKYEQYF.

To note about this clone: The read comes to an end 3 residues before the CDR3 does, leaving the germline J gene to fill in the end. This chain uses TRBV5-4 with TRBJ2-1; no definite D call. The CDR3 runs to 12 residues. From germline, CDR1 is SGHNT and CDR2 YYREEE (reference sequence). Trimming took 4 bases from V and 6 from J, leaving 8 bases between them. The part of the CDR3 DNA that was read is TGTGCCAGCAGCCACTCGAGCAATGAG. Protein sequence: CASSHSSNE. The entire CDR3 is CASSHSSNEQFF.

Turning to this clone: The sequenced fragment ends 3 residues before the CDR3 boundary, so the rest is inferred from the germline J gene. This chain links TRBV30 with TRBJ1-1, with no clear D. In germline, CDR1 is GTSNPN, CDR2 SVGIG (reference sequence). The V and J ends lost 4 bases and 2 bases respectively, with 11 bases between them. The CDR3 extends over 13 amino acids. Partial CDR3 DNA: TGTGCCTGGATTGTGGCGGGAAACACTGAA. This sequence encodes CAWIVAGNTE. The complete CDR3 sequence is CAWIVAGNTEAFF.

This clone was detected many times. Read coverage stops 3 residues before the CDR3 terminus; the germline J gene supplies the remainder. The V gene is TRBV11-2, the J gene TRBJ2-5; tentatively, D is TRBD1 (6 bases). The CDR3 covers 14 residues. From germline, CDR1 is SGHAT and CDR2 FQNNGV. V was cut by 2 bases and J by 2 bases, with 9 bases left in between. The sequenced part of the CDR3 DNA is TGTGCCAGCAGCTTACATGGACAGCAAGAGACC. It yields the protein CASSLHGQQET. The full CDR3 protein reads CASSLHGQQETQYF.

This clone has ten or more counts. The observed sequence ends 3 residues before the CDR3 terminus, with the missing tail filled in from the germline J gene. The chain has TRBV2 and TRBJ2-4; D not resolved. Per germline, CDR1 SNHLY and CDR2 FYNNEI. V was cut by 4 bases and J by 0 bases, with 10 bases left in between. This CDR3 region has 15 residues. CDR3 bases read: TGTGCCAGCAGTGCCAGTACCCTAGCCAAAAACATT. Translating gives CASSASTLAKNI. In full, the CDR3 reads CASSASTLAKNIQYF.

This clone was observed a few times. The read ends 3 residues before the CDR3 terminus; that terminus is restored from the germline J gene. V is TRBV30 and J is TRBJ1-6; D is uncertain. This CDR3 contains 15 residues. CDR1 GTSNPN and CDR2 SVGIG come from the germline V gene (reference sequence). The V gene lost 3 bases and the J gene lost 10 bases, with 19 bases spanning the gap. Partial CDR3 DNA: TGTGCCTGGAGGGCAACTCATCCTCCTAGGTCACCC. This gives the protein CAWRATHPPRSP. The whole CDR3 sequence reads CAWRATHPPRSPLHF.

CDR3: CASSSGTYTEAFF. Incomplete CDR3 DNA: TGTGCCAGTAGTAGCGGGACTTACACTGAA. The gene calls are TRBV19 and TRBJ1-1, with D possibly TRBD1 on 5 matching bases. From the germline J gene comes the end of the CDR3, since the read stops 3 residues before it. In germline, CDR1 is LNHDA, CDR2 SQIVND (reference sequence). The CDR3 is made up of 13 amino acids. Trimming took off 4 bases at V and 3 bases at J, with 9 bases between the two ends.

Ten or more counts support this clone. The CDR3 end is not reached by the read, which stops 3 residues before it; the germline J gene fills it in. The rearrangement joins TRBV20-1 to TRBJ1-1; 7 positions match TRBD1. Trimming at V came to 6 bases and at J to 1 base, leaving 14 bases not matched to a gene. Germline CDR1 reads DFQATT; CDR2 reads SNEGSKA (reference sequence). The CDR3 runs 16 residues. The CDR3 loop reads CSARGGGKGANTEAFF. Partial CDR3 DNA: TGCAGTGCCCGCGGGGGGGGAAAGGGGGCGAACACTGAA.

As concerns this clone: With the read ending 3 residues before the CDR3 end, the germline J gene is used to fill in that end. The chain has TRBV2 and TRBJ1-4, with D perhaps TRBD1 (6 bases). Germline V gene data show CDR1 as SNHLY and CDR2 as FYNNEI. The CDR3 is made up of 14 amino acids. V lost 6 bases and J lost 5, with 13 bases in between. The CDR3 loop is CASREGGANEKLFF. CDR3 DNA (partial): TGTGCCAGCAGGGAGGGGGGGGCAAATGAAAAA.

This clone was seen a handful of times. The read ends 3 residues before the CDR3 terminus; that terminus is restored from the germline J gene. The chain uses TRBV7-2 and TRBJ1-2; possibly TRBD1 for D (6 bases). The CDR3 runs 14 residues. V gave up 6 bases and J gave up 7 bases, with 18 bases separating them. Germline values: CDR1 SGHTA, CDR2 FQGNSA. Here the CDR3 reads CASRLRETGLGYTF. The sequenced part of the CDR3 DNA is TGTGCCAGCAGGCTGAGGGAGACAGGACTTGGC. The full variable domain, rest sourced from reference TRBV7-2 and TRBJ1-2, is GAGVSQSPSNKVTEKGKDVELRCDPISGHTALYWYRQSLGQGLEFLIYFQGNSAPDKSGLPSDRFSAERTGGSVSTLTIQRTQQEDSAVYLCASRLRETGLGYTFGSGTRLTVV.

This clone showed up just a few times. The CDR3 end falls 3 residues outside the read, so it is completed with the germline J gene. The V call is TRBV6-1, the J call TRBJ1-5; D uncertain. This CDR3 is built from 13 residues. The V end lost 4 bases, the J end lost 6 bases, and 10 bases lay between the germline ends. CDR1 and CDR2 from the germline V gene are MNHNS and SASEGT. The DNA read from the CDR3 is TGTGCCAGCAGTGCTCGAACGGGTCAGCCC. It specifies CASSARTGQP. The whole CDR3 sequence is CASSARTGQPQHF.

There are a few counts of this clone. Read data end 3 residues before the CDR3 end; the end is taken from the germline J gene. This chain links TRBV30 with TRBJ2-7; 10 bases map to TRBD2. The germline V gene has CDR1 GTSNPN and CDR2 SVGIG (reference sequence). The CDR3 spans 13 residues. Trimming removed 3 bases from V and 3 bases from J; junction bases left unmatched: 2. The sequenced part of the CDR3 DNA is TGTGCCTGGAGACTAGCGGGGTTCTACGAG. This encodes CAWRLAGFYE. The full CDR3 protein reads CAWRLAGFYEQYF.

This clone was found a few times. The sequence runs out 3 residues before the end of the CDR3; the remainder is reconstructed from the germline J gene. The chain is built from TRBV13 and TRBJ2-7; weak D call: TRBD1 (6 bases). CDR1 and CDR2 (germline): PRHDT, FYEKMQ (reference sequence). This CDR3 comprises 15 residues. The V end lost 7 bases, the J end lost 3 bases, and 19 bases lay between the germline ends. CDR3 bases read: TGTGCCAGCATGGGCCAGGGACAACGAGTCTACGAG. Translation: CASMGQGQRVYE. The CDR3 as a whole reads CASMGQGQRVYEQYF.

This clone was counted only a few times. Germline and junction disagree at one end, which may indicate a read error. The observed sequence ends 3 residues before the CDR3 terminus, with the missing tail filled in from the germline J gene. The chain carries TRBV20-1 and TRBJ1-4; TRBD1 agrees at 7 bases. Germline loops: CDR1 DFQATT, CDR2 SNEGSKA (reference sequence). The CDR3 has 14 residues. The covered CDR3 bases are TGCAGTGCTGGAGACAGGGCACCCGGGGGAAAA. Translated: CSAGDRAPGGK. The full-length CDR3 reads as CSAGDRAPGGKLFF.

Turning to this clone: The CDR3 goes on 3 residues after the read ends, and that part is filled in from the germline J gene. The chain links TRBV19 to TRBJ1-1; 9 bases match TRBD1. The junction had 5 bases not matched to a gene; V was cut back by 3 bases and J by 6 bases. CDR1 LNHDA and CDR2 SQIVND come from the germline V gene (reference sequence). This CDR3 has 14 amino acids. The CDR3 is CASSIEGQGAEAFF. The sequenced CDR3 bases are TGTGCCAGTAGTATCGAGGGACAGGGTGCTGAA.

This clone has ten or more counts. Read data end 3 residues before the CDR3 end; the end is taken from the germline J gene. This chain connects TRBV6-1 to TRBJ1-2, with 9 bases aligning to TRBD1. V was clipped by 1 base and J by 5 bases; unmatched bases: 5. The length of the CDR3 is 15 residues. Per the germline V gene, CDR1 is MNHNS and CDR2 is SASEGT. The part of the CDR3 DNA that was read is TGTGCCAGCAGTGAAGGACAGGGGGTTACGTATGGC. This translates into CASSEGQGVTYG. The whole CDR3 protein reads CASSEGQGVTYGYTF.

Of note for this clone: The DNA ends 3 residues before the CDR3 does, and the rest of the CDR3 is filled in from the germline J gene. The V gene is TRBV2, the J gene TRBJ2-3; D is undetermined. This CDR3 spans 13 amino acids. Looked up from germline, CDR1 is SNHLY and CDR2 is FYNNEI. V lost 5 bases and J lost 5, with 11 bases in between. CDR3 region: CASSRGFIDTQYF. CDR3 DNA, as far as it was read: TGTGCCAGCAGTAGAGGTTTCATAGATACG.

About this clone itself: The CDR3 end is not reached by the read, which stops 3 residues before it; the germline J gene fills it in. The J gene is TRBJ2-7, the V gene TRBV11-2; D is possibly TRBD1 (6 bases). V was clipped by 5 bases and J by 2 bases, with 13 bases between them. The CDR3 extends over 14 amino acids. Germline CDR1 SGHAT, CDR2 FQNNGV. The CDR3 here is CASSGYRETYEQYF. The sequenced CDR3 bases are TGTGCCAGCAGCGGATACAGGGAGACCTACGAG.

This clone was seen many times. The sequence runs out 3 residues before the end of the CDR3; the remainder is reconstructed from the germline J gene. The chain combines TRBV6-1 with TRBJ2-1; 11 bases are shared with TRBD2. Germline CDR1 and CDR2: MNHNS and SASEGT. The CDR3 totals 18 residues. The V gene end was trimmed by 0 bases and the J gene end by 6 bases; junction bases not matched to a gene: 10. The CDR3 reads CASSEAWVAGGQLNEQFF. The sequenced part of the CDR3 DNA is TGTGCCAGCAGTGAAGCGTGGGTAGCGGGGGGGCAGCTCAATGAG.

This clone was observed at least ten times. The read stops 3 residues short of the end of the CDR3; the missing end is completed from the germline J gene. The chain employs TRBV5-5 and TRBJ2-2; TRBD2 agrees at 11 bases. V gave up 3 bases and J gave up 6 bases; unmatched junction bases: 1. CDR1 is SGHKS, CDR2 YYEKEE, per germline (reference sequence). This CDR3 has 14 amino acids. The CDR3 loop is CASSWTSGSGELFF. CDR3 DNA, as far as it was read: TGTGCCAGCAGCTGGACTAGCGGGTCCGGGGAG.